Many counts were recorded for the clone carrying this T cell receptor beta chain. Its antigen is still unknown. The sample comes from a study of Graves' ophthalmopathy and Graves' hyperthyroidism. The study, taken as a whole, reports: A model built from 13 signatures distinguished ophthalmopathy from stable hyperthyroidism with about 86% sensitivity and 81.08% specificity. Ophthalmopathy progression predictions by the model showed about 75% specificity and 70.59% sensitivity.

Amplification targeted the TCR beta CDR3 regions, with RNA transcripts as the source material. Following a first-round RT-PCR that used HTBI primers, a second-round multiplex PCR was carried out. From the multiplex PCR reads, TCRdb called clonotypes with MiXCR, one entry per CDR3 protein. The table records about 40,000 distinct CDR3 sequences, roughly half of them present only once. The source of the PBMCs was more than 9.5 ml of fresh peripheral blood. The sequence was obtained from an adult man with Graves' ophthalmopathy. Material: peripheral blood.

CDR3: CSASHRGYGQFF. CDR3 nucleotide sequence: TGCAGTGCTAGCCACAGGGGGTATGGGCAGTTCTTC. J is TRBJ2-1 and V is TRBV20-1; TRBD1 matches 8 bases. The germline V gene encodes CDR1 DFQATT and CDR2 SNEGSKA (reference sequence). V was clipped by 3 bases and J by 12 bases; unmatched bases: 7. The CDR3 extends over 12 amino acids.